The rows below give T cell receptor beta chains drawn from one sample of a study of CXCR3-negative and CXCR3-positive naive CD8 T cells. TCRdb reprocessed the 5' RACE reads, with one entry per CDR3 protein and no DNA. This sample's clone table lists fewer than 95,000 distinct CDR3 sequences. Sequenced: naive CXCR3- CD8+ T cells from blood. These receptors were collected from a human donor in good health. Some clones in this sample may be carry-over from other donors' samples. The CDR3 runs from the conserved cysteine through the conserved F or W.

>TRBV29-1|TRBJ2-3
CSAGTTDTQYF
>TRBV28|TRBJ1-5
CASRRPNDPGNQPQHF
>TRBV2|TRBJ2-1
CASSEALLYYNEQFF
>TRBV4-1|TRBJ2-7
CASSLRAVQGARSYEQYF
>TRBV6-5|TRBJ2-2
CASKTGVTGELFF
>TRBV29-1|TRBJ1-1
CSVADQHEAFF
>TRBV7-6|TRBJ2-1
CASSLGLAESSYNEQFF
>TRBV12-3/TRBV12-4|TRBJ1-2
CASSVGQGANGYTF
>TRBV5-1|TRBJ1-2
CASSLARANYGYTF
>TRBV9|TRBJ2-1
CASSAGEGVYNEQFF
>TRBV19|TRBJ2-5
CAGRRGDQETQYF
>TRBV7-2|TRBJ2-2
CASSSPLAGANTGELFF
>TRBV29-1|TRBJ1-1
CSLQGHMNTEAFF
>TRBV14|TRBJ2-1
CASSLSPYEQFF
>TRBV12-3/TRBV12-4|TRBJ2-1
CASITGGEQFF
>TRBV7-4|TRBJ1-5
CASSSHLAGKGSNQPQHF
>TRBV29-1|TRBJ2-1
CTVDRTDDNEQFF
>TRBV29-1|TRBJ2-7
CSVELETTLYEQYF
>TRBV6-4|TRBJ2-1
CASSASGGASEQFF
>TRBV4-3|TRBJ2-7
CASSQDGDRSSYEQYF
>TRBV5-1|TRBJ1-3
CASSLDPFSGNTIYF
>TRBV4-3|TRBJ2-1
CASSQSHTSLSLNEQFF
>TRBV10-1|TRBJ2-1
CASSESLTYNEQFF
>TRBV12-3/TRBV12-4|TRBJ2-2
CASSFGTGYTGELFF
>TRBV14|TRBJ2-3
CASSQDSSGYTDTQYF
>TRBV20-1|TRBJ2-7
CSARDRDYPSYEQYF
>TRBV20-1|TRBJ2-1
CSARVRGWVEQFF
>TRBV30|TRBJ2-7
CAWADRDYEQYF
>TRBV6-2/TRBV6-3|TRBJ2-1
CASSSDIHNEQFF
>TRBV30|TRBJ2-6
CAWSDSIYSGANVLTF
>TRBV6-4|TRBJ1-1
CASSKMGDPRNTEAFF
>TRBV28|TRBJ1-1
CASSFRGGTEAFF
>TRBV5-5|TRBJ2-1
CASSLIQGATQVF
>TRBV27|TRBJ1-2
CASSLRPGQGPLSGYTF
>TRBV4-1|TRBJ2-3
CASSRPSGTSLDTQYF
>TRBV11-3|TRBJ2-5
CASSFPGIQETQYF
>TRBV4-1|TRBJ2-7
CASSQGPYEQYF
>TRBV29-1|TRBJ2-2
CSVPTGVLGTGELFF
>TRBV25-1|TRBJ1-1
CASSDTRGQNTEAFF
>TRBV15|TRBJ1-2
CATSSTEDSYGYTF
>TRBV28|TRBJ2-7
CASSYLAGDEYEQYF
>TRBV28|TRBJ1-2
CASSEGSSAYGYTF
>TRBV28|TRBJ1-6
CASTPAGGDYNSPLHF